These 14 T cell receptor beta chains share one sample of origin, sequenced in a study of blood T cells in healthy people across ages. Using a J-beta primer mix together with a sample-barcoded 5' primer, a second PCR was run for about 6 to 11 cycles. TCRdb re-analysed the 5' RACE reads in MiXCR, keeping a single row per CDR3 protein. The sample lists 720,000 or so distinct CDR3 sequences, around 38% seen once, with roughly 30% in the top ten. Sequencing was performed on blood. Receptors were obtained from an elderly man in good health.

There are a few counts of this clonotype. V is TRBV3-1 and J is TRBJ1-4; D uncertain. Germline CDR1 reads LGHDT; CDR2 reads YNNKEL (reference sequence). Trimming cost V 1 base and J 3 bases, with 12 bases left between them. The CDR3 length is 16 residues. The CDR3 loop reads CASSQGPTPSNEKLFF. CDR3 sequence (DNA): TGTGCCAGCAGCCAAGGGCCGACACCCTCTAATGAAAAACTGTTTTTT.

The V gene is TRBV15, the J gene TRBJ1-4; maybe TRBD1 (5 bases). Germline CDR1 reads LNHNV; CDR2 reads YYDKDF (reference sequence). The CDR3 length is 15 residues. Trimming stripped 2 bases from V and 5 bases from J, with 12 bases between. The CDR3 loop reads CATSRRRDGNEKLFF. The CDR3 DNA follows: TGTGCCACCAGCAGACGCCGGGACGGCAATGAAAAACTGTTTTTT. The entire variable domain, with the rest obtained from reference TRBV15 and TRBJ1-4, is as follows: DAMVIQNPRYQVTQFGKPVTLSCSQTLNHNVMYWYQQKSSQAPKLLFHYYDKDFNNEADTPDNFQSRRPNTSFCFLDIRSPGLGDTAMYLCATSRRRDGNEKLFFGSGTQLSVL.

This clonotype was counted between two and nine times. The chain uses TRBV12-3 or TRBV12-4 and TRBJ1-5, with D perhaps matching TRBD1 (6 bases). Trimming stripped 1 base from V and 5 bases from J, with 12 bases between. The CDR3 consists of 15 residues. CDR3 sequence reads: CASSLGRGPDQPQHF. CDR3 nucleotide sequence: TGTGCCAGCAGTTTAGGGCGGGGGCCCGATCAGCCCCAGCATTTT.

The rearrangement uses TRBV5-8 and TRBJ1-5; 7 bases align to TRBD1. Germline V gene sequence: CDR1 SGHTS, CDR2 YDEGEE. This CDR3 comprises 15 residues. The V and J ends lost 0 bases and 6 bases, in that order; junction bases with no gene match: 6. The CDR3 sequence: CASSLVGGGFQPQHF. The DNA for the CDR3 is TGTGCCAGCAGCTTGGTAGGGGGCGGGTTTCAGCCCCAGCATTTT.

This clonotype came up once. The CDR3 here is CAIIAQGTDTQYF. The CDR3 bases are TGTGCCATCATTGCGCAGGGGACAGATACGCAGTATTTT. This sequence joins TRBV10-3 and TRBJ2-3, with D perhaps matching TRBD1 (6 bases). The CDR3 totals 13 residues. Trimming removed 7 bases at V and 3 bases at J, with 11 bases between. Germline V gene lookup returns CDR1 ENHRY and CDR2 SYGVKD.

CDR3 DNA sequence: TGTGCCAGCAGTTCCCAGGATCGGGACCAAGAGACCCAGTACTTC. It yields the protein CASSSQDRDQETQYF. The rearrangement uses TRBV6-5 and TRBJ2-5, with D hard to call. The length of the CDR3 is 15 residues. The germline CDR1 and CDR2 sequences are MNHEY and SVGAGI. Trimming removed 4 bases from V and 0 bases from J, with 12 bases in between.

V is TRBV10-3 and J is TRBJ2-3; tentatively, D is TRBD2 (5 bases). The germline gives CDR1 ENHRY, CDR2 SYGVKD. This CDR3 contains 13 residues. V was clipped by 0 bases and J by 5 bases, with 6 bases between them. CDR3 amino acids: CAISESSVDTQYF. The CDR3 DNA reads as TGTGCCATCAGTGAGTCTAGCGTAGATACGCAGTATTTT.

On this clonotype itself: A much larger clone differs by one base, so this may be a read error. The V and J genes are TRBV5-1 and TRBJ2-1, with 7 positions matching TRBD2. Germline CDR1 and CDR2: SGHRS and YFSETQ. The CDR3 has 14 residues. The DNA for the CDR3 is TGCGCCAGCAGCTTAGCGGGACGGTACACTGAGCAGTTCTTC. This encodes CASSLAGRYTEQFF.

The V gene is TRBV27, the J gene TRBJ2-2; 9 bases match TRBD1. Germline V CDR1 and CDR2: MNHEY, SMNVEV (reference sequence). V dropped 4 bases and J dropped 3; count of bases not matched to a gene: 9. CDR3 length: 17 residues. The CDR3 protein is CASSSLHRGRDTGELFF. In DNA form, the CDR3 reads TGTGCCAGCAGTTCCCTGCACAGGGGGCGCGACACCGGGGAGCTGTTTTTT.

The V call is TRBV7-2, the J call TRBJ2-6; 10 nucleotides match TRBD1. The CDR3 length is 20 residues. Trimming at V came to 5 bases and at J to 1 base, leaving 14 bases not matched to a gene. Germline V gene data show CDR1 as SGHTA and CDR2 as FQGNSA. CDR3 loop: CASSRSPTGTGESGANVLTF. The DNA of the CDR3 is TGTGCCAGCAGCCGCTCTCCAACCGGGACAGGGGAGTCTGGGGCCAACGTCCTGACTTTC.

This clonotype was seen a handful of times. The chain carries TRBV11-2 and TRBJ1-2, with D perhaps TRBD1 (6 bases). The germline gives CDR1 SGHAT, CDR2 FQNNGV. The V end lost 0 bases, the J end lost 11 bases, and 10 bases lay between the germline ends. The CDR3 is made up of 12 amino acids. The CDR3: CASSLETGPYTF. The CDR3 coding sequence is TGTGCCAGCAGCTTAGAAACAGGGCCGTACACCTTC.

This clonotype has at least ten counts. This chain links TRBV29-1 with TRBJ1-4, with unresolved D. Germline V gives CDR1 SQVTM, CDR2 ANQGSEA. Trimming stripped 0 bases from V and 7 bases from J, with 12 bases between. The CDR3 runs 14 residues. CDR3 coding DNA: TGCAGCGTTGAAGAGGCAGCAGGAGGTGAAAAACTGTTTTTT. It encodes CSVEEAAGGEKLFF. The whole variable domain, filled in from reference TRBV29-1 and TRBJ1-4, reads SAVISQKPSRDICQRGTSLTIQCQVDSQVTMMFWYRQQPGQSLTLIATANQGSEATYESGFVIDKFPISRPNLTFSTLTVSNMSPEDSSIYLCSVEEAAGGEKLFFGSGTQLSVL.

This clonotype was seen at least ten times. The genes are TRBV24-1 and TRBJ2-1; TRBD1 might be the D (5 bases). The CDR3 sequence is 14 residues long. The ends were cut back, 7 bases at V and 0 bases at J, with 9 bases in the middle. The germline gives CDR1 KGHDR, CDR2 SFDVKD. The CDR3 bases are TGTGCCACCAGGACAGAGCCCTCCTACAATGAGCAGTTCTTC. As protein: CATRTEPSYNEQFF.

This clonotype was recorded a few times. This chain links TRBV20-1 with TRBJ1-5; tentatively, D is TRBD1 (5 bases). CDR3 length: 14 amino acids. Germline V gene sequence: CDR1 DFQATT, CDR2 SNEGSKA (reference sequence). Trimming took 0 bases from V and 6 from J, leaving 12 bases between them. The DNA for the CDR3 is TGCAGTGCTAGAGATTGGCGCGGGGCTCAGCCCCAGCATTTT. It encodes CSARDWRGAQPQHF.